Following are 2 T cell receptor beta chains from one sample sequenced in a study of T-cell reconstitution after alpha-beta-depleted transplantation in children. Unique molecular identifiers were incorporated when the TCRbeta library was constructed. TCRdb processed the PCR reads anew with MiXCR; each CDR3 protein has one entry. The sample contains 440,000 or so distinct CDR3 sequences, 43% of which appear only once. Sequences were derived from PBMCs, sampled before TCRalphabeta/CD19-depleted stem cell transplant. These receptors all stem from a girl aged 2-10 years with aplastic anemia, due to receive a stem cell transplant.

This clonotype occurred a few times. This chain uses TRBV28 with TRBJ1-5; TRBD1 is a possible D gene (5 bases). CDR1 MDHEN and CDR2 SYDVKM come from the germline V gene. Between the trimmed V and J ends, which lost 5 bases and 3 bases, there was a span of 11 bases. The CDR3 loop spans 14 amino acids. This CDR3 is CASSPGRNNQPQHF. The CDR3 nucleotides are TGTGCCAGCAGTCCGGGACGCAACAATCAGCCCCAGCATTTT. The whole variable domain, remainder taken from reference TRBV28 and TRBJ1-5, is DVKVTQSSRYLVKRTGEKVFLECVQDMDHENMFWYRQDPGLGLRLIYFSYDVKMKEKGDIPEGYSVSREKKERFSLILESASTNQTSMYLCASSPGRNNQPQHFGDGTRLSIL.

This clonotype came up a few times. The chain has TRBV15 and TRBJ2-7; D assignment may be TRBD1 or TRBD2 (5 bases each). V was clipped by 3 bases and J by 5 bases, with 20 bases between them. The CDR3 is 16 amino acids. CDR1 is LNHNV, CDR2 YYDKDF, per germline (reference sequence). CDR3 in DNA: TGTGCCACCAGCAGGGCGCTTGGGGGAAGGGTGAACGAGCAGTACTTC. Translation gives CATSRALGGRVNEQYF. The whole variable domain, filled in from reference TRBV15 and TRBJ2-7, reads DAMVIQNPRYQVTQFGKPVTLSCSQTLNHNVMYWYQQKSSQAPKLLFHYYDKDFNNEADTPDNFQSRRPNTSFCFLDIRSPGLGDTAMYLCATSRALGGRVNEQYFGPGTRLTVT.